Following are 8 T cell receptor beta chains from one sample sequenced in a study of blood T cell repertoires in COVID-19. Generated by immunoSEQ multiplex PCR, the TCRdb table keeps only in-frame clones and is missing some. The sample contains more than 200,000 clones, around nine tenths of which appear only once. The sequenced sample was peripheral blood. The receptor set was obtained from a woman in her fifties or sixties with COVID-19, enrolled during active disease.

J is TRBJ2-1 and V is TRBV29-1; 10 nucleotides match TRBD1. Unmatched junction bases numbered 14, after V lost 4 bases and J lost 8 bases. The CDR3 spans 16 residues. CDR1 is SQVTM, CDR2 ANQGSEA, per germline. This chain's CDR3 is CSVGLETGGIRHEQFF. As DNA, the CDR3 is TGCAGCGTTGGTCTGGAGACAGGGGGCATTCGTCATGAGCAGTTCTTC.

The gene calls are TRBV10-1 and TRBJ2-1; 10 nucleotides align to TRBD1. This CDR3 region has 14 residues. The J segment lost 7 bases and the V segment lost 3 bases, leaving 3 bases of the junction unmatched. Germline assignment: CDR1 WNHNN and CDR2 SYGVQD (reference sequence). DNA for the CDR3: TGCGCCAGCAGTGACGACAGGGGGCTAAATGAGCAGTTCTTC. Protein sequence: CASSDDRGLNEQFF.

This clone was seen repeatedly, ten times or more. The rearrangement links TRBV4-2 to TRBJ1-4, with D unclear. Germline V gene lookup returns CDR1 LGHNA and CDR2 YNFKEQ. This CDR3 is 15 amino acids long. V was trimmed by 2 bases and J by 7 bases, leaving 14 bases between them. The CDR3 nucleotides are TGTGCCAGCAGCCAATCACAAGCCGAGGGTGAAAAACTGTTTTTT. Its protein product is CASSQSQAEGEKLFF.

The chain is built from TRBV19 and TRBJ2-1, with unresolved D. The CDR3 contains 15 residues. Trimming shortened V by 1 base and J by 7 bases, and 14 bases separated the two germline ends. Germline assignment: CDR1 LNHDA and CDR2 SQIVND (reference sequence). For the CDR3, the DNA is TGTGCCAGTAGTATAGGTCTCGGTGGTCTTAATGAGCAGTTCTTC. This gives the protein CASSIGLGGLNEQFF.

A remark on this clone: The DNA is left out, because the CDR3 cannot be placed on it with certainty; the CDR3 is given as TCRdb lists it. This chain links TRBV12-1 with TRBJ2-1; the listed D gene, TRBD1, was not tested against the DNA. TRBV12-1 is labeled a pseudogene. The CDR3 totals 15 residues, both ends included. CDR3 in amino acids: CASSFGQGNEDEQFF.

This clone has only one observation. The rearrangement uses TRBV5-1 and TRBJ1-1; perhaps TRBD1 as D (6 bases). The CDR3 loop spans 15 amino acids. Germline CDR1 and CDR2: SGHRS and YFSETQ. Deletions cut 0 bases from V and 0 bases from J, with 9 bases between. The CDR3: CASSLEAGVNTEAFF. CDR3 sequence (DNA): TGCGCCAGCAGCTTGGAGGCAGGGGTGAACACTGAAGCTTTCTTT.

The CDR3 region has the DNA TGTGCCAGCAGTGACGGGGGGAACACTGAAGCTTTCTTT. Translation gives CASSDGGNTEAFF. This chain links TRBV6-1 with TRBJ1-1, with D maybe TRBD1 (5 bases). Germline CDR1 MNHNS, CDR2 SASEGT. This CDR3 contains 13 residues. With 3 bases removed from V and 1 base from J, the gap between germline ends came to 6 bases.

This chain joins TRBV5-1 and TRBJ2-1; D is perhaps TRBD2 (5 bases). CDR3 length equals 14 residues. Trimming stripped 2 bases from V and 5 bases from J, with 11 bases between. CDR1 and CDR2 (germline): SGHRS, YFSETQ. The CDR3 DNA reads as TGCGCCAGCAGCTTTATCTCCGGGGACAATGAGCAGTTCTTC. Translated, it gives CASSFISGDNEQFF.